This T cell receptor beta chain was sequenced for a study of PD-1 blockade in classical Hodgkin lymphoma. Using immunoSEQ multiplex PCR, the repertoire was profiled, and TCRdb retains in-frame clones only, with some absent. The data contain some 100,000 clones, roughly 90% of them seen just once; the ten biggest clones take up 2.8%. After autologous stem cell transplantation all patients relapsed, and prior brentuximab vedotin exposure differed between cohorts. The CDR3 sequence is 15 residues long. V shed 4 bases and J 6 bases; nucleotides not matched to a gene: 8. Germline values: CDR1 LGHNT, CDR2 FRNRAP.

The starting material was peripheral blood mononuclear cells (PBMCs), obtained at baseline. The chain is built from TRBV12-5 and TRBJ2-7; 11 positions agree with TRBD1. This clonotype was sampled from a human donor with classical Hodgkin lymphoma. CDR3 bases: TGTGCTAGTGGTTCCCGGGACAGGGGGTTTCGCGAGCAGTACTTC. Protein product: CASGSRDRGFREQYF. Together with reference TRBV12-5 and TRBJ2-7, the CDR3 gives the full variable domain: DARVTQTPRHKVTEMGQEVTMRCQPILGHNTVFWYRQTMMQGLELLAYFRNRAPLDDSGMPKDRFSAEMPDATLATLKIQPSEPRDSAVYFCASGSRDRGFREQYFGPGTRLTVT.